Presented here are 2 T cell receptor beta chains from one specimen sequenced in a study of Graves' ophthalmopathy and Graves' hyperthyroidism. RNA transcripts were the template, and TCR beta CDR3 regions were amplified from them. The workflow started with a first-round RT-PCR run with HTBI primers and then moved on to a second-round multiplex PCR. One entry per CDR3 protein, called by TCRdb with MiXCR from the multiplex PCR reads. The table lists around 520,000 distinct CDR3 sequences, 35% to 45% of them singletons. Source material: peripheral blood or thyroid tissue (not recorded which). All receptors derive from an adult man with Graves' hyperthyroidism.

This clonotype was counted between two and nine times. The DNA for the CDR3 is TGCGCCAGCAGCTTGGCCACCAGAGATAATTCACCCCTCCACTTT. Amino acid sequence: CASSLATRDNSPLHF. This chain links TRBV5-1 with TRBJ1-6; D gene uncertain. From germline, CDR1 is SGHRS and CDR2 YFSETQ. V lost 0 bases and J 5 bases, leaving 9 bases between the germline ends. CDR3 length equals 15 residues.

With respect to this clonotype: This may be a read error, as it is one base from a much larger clone. Since the CDR3 does not end with the conserved phenylalanine or tryptophan, this likely comes from a read error. V usage is TRBV9 and J usage is TRBJ1-1; D gene ambiguous. The CDR3 runs 15 residues. Germline CDR1 and CDR2: SGDLS and YYNGEE. Trimming removed 0 bases at V and 0 bases at J, with 9 bases between. CDR3 bases: TGTGCCAGCAGCGTAGAAGGGCAGGTGAACACTGAAGCTTTCCTT. Encoded protein: CASSVEGQVNTEAFL.